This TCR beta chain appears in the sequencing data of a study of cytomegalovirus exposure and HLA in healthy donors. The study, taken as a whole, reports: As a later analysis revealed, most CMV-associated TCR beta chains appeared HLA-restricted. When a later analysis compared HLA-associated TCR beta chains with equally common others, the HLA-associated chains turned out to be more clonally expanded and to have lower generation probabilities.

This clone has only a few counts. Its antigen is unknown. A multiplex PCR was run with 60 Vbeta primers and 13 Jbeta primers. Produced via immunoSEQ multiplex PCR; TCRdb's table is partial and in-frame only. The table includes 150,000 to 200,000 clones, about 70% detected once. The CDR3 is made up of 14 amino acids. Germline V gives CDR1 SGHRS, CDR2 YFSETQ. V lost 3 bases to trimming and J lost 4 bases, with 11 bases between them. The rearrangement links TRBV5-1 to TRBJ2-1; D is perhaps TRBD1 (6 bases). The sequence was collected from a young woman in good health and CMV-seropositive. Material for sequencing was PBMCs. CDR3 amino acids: CASSSGAGYNEQFF. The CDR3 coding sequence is TGCGCCAGCAGCTCAGGGGCGGGTTACAATGAGCAGTTCTTC.